This TCR beta chain was identified during a study of blood T cell repertoires in COVID-19. Living in about two dozen US areas, the participants were between about 18 and 90 years of age. Germline assignment: CDR1 SGHTS and CDR2 YDEGEE. V was pared by 0 bases and J by 2 bases, with 6 bases between. This CDR3 has 14 amino acids. The method was immunoSEQ multiplex PCR; TCRdb's version includes in-frame clones alone and lacks a portion of them. The sample has approximately 440,000 clones; around 91% are singletons. The chain uses TRBV5-8 and TRBJ1-5; D may be TRBD1 (5 bases). The sequence was obtained from a man aged 18 to 35 who had recovered from COVID-19. The sequencing sample was made of PBMCs or T cells enriched from blood (not recorded which). CDR3 nucleotide sequence: TGTGCCAGCAGCTTGGAAGGGGGCAATCAGCCCCAGCATTTT. Amino acid sequence: CASSLEGGNQPQHF. The full variable domain, in which reference TRBV5-8 and TRBJ1-5 provide the parts outside the CDR3, is EAGVTQSPTHLIKTRGQQATLRCSPISGHTSVYWYQQALGLGLQFLLWYDEGEERNRGNFPPRFSGRQFPNYSSELNVNALELEDSALYLCASSLEGGNQPQHFGDGTRLSIL.